The text below deals with one TCR beta chain. Its target is not known. A single record per CDR3 protein comes from TCRdb applying MiXCR to the multiplex PCR reads. The data hold approximately 200,000 distinct CDR3 sequences, with approximately 31% observed a single time. This entry is derived from a study of breast tumors, draining lymph nodes, adjacent tissues. Findings of the study overall: Tumors had less TCR diversity than lymph nodes, more than nontumor tissue.

The lymph nodes were axillary draining lymph nodes from breast cancer patients. The CDR3 has 16 residues. Germline V CDR1 and CDR2: SGHNT, YYREEE (reference sequence). V lost 5 bases to trimming and J lost 5 bases; unmatched junction nucleotides: 12. Sequencing used axillary lymph node tissue. J is TRBJ2-3 and V is TRBV5-4; 9 nucleotides align to TRBD1. This sequence was found in a female donor with breast cancer. Some clones in this sample may be carry-over from other donors' samples. The CDR3 reads CASRPKDRGFGDTQYF. The CDR3 DNA is TGTGCCAGCAGGCCTAAGGACAGGGGTTTTGGAGATACGCAGTATTTT.